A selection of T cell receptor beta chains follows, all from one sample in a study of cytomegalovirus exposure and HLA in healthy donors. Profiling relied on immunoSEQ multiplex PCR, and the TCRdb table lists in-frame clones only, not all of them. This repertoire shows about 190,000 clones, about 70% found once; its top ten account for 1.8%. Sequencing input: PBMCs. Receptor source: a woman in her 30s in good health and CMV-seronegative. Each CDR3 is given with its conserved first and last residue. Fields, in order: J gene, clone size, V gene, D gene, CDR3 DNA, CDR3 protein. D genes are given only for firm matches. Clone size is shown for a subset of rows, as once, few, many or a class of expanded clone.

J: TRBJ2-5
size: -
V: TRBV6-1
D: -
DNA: TGTGCCAGCAGTTGGACATCCCGGCAAGAGACCCAGTACTTC
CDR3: CASSWTSRQETQYF

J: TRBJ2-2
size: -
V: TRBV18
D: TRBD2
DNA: TGTGCCAGCTCACCAGGCGGGGGTCCGAACACCGGGGAGCTGTTTTTT
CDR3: CASSPGGGPNTGELFF

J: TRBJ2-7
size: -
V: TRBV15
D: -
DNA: TGTGCCACCAGCAGAGAGGGCGGGACGGCCTACGAGCAGTACTTC
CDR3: CATSREGGTAYEQYF

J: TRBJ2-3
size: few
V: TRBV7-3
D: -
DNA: TGTGCCAGCAGGGAGGGTAGCGGTTCCCTAGATACGCAGTATTTT
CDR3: CASREGSGSLDTQYF

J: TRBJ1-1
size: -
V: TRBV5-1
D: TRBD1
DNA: TGCGCCAGCAGCACCGCCCAGGGGGCCCCTGAAGCTTTCTTT
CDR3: CASSTAQGAPEAFF

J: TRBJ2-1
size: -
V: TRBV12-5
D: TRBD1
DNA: TGTGCTAGTGGTTTGATCCTGGGACAGGGGGCGGGCAATGAGCAGTTCTTC
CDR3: CASGLILGQGAGNEQFF

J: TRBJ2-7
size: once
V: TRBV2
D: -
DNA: TGTGCCAGCAGCCGACAGGCCTACGAGCAGTACTTC
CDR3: CASSRQAYEQYF

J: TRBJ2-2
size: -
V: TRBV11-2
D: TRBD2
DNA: TGTGCCAGCAGCTTAGCCGCGGGGGGGGCGCCGGACACCGGGGAGCTGTTTTTT
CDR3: CASSLAAGGAPDTGELFF

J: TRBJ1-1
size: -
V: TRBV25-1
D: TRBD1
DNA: TGTGCCAGCCGGGACAGGGGGAACACTGAAGCTTTCTTT
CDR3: CASRDRGNTEAFF

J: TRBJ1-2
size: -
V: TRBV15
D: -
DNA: TGTGCCACCAGCAGTTTAAATTCCTATGGCTACACCTTC
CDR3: CATSSLNSYGYTF

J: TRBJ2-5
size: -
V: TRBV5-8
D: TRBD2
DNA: TGTGCCAGCAGCTTGGCGGGGGGGGCAGAGACCCAGTACTTC
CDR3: CASSLAGGAETQYF

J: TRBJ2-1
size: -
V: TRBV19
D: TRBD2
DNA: TGTGCCAGTAGTCTCCCGGGGGGACTAGCGGGAGGGTATGAGCAGTTCTTC
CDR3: CASSLPGGLAGGYEQFF

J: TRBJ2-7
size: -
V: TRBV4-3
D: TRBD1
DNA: TGCGCCAGCAGCCAGCGACAGGGTTACTACGAGCAGTACTTC
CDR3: CASSQRQGYYEQYF

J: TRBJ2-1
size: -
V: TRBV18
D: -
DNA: TGTGCCAGCTTCCTTGGGACACACAATGAGCAGTTCTTC
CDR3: CASFLGTHNEQFF

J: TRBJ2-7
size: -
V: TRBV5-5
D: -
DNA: TGTGCCAGCAGCTTGGGGACACGGTACGAGCAGTACTTC
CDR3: CASSLGTRYEQYF

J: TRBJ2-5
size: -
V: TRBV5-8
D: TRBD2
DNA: TGTGCCAGCAGCTTGGGTTTCCTAGCGGGAGTGGGTGAGACCCAGTACTTC
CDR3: CASSLGFLAGVGETQYF

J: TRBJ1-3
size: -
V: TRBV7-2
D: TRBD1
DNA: TGTGCCAGCAGCTTAGCCCTTCTGAGGGGGCGCGGAAACACCATATATTTT
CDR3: CASSLALLRGRGNTIYF

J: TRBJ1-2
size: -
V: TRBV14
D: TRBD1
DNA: TGTGCCAGCAGCCAAGATCTAGGGGGCTCCTATGGCTACACCTTC
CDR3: CASSQDLGGSYGYTF

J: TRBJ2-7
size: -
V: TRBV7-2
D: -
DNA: TGTGCCAGCAGCTTAGCCGCCACACGGAGGGAAAGATCCTACGAGCAGTACTTC
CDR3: CASSLAATRRERSYEQYF

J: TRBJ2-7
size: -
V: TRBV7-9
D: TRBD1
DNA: TGTGCCAGCAGCTTTCCCCGGGACAGGATAATGTCCTACGAGCAGTACTTC
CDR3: CASSFPRDRIMSYEQYF

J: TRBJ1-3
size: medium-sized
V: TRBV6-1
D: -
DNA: TGTGCCAGCAGTGACGGGGTCTCTGGAAACACCATATATTTT
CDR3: CASSDGVSGNTIYF

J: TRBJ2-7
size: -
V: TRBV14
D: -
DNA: TGTGCCACCACAGGGTCCTCCTACGAGCAGTACTTC
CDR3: CATTGSSYEQYF

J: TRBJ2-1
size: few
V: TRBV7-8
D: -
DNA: TGTGCCAGCAGCTTAAGGGGTTGGGATGAGCAGTTCTTC
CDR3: CASSLRGWDEQFF

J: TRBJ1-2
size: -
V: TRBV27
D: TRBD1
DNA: TGTGCCAGCAGTTTATCGGGACAGGGTAACTATGGCTACACCTTC
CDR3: CASSLSGQGNYGYTF

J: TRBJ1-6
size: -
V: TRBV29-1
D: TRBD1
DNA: TGCAGCCTCAGCACCAACGAGGCAGGGGGAAAGTTCTTGAGCTCCTATAATTCACCCCTCCACTTT
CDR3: CSLSTNEAGGKFLSSYNSPLHF

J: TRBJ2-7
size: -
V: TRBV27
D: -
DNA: TGTGCCAGCAGTTTGTCCAGCGGGCTACTTCCCTACGAGCAGTACTTC
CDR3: CASSLSSGLLPYEQYF

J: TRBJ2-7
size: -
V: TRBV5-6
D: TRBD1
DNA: TGTGCCAGCAGCCACGGGACAGGGAATTACCGAGGGCTCTACGAGCAGTACTTC
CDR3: CASSHGTGNYRGLYEQYF

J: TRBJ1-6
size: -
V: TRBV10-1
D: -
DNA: TGCGCCAGTGGACGGGACTCGAATTCACCCCTCCACTTT
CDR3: CASGRDSNSPLHF

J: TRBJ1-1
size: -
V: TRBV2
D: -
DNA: TGTGCCAGCAGTGAAGGGGAGACTGAAGCTTTCTTT
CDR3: CASSEGETEAFF

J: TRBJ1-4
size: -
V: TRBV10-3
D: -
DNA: TGTGCCATCAGTGACCCGGGAGAAACTAATGAAAAACTGTTTTTT
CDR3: CAISDPGETNEKLFF

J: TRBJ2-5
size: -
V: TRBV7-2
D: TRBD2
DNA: TGTGCCAGCAGCTTAGAAGCGGGGGGGCCAGGCCAGACCCAGTACTTC
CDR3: CASSLEAGGPGQTQYF

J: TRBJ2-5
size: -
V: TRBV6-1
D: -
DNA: TGTGCCAGCAGCCCATTCGGGTGGGGCAAAGAGACCCAGTACTTC
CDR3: CASSPFGWGKETQYF

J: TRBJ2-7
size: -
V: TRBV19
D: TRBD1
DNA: TGTGCCAGTAGCATCGGACAGGACCCCTACGAGCAGTACTTC
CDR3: CASSIGQDPYEQYF

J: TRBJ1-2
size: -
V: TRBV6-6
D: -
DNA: TGTGCCAGCAGTTACCGCGGAAATGGCTACACCTTC
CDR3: CASSYRGNGYTF

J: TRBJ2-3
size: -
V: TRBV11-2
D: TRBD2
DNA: TGTGCCAGCACCGGGACTAGCGGCCGATACACAGATACGCAGTATTTT
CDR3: CASTGTSGRYTDTQYF

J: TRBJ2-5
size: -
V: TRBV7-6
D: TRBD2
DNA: TGTGCCAGCAGCTTAGGCGACAGGACTAGCGGGCCAGAGACCCAGTACTTC
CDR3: CASSLGDRTSGPETQYF